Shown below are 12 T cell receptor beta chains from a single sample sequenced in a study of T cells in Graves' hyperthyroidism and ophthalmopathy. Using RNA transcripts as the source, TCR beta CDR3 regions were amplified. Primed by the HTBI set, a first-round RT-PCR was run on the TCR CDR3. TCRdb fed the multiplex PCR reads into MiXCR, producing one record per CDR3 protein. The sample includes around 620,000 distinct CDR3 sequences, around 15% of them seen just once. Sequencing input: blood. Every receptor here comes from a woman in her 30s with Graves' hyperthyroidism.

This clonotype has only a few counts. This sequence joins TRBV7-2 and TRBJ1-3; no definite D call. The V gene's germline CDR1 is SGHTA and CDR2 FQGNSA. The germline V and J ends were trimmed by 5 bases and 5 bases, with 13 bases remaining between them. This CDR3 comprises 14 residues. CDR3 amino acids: CASSPSSARNTIYF. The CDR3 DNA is TGTGCCAGCAGCCCCAGCAGCGCGCGAAACACCATATATTTT. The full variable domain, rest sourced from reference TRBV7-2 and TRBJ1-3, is GAGVSQSPSNKVTEKGKDVELRCDPISGHTALYWYRQSLGQGLEFLIYFQGNSAPDKSGLPSDRFSAERTGGSVSTLTIQRTQQEDSAVYLCASSPSSARNTIYFGEGSWLTVV.

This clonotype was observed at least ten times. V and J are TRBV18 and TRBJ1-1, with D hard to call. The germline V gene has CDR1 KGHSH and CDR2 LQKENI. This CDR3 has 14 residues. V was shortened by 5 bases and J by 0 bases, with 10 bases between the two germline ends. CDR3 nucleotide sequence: TGTGCCAGCTCAACATCCACCTTGAACACTGAAGCTTTCTTT. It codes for CASSTSTLNTEAFF.

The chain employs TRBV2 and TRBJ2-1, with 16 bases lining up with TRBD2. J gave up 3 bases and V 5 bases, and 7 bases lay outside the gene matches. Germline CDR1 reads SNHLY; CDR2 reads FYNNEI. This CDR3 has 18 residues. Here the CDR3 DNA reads TGTGCCAGCAGTTCTGGGACTAGCGGGAGGGCCGGCTACAATGAGCAGTTCTTC. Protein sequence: CASSSGTSGRAGYNEQFF.

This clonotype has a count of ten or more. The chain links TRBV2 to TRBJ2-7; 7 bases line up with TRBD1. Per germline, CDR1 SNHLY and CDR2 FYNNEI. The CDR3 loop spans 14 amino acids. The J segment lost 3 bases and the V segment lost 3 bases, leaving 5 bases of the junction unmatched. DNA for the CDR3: TGTGCCAGCAGTGAGCTGGGGACAGTCTACGAGCAGTACTTC. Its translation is CASSELGTVYEQYF.

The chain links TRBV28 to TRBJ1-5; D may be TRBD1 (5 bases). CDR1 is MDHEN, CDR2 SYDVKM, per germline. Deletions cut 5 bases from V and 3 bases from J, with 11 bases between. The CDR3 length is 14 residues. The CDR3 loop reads CASSDSGNNQPQHF. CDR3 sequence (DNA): TGTGCCAGCAGTGACTCAGGGAACAATCAGCCCCAGCATTTT.

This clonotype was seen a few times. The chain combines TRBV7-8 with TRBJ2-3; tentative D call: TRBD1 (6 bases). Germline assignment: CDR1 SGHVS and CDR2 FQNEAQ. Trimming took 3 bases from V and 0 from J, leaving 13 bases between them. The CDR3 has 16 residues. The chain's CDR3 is CASSLTYRVSTDTQYF. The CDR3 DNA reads TGTGCCAGCAGCTTGACCTACAGGGTTAGCACAGATACGCAGTATTTT.

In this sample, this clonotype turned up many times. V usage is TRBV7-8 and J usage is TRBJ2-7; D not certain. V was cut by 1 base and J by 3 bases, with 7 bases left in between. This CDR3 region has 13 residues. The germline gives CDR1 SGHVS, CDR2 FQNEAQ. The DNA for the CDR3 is TGTGCCAGCAGCTTAGGGGCAGTCTACGAGCAGTACTTC. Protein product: CASSLGAVYEQYF. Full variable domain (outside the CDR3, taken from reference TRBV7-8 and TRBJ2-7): GAGVSQSPRYKVAKRGQDVALRCDPISGHVSLFWYQQALGQGPEFLTYFQNEAQLDKSGLPSDRFFAERPEGSVSTLKIQRTQQEDSAVYLCASSLGAVYEQYFGPGTRLTVT.

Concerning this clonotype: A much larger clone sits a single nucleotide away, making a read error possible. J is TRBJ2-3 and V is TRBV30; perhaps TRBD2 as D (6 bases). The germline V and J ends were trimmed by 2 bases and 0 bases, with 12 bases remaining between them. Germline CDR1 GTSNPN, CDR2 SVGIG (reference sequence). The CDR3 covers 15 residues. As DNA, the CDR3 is TGTGCCTGGAGTTACGGCGGGACTAGCACAGATACGCAGTATTTT. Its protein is CAWSYGGTSTDTQYF.

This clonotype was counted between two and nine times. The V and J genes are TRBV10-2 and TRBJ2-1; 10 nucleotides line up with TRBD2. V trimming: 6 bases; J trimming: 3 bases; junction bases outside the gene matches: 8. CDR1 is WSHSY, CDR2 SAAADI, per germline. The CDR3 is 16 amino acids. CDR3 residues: CASRPSLAGVYNEQFF. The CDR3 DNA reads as TGCGCCAGCAGACCCTCCCTAGCGGGAGTCTACAATGAGCAGTTCTTC.

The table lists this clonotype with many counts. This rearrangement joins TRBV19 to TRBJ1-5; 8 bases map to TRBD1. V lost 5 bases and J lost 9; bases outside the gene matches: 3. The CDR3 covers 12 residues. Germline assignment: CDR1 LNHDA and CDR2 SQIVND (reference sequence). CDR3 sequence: CASSQGAMPQHF. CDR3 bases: TGTGCCAGTAGTCAGGGGGCGATGCCCCAGCATTTT.

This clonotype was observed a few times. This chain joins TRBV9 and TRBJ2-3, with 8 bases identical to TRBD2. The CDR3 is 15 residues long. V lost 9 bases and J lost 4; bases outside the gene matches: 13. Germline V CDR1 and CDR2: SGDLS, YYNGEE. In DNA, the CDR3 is TGTGCCAACTACGAGACCGAGCGGGAGTCAGATACGCAGTATTTT. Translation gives CANYETERESDTQYF.

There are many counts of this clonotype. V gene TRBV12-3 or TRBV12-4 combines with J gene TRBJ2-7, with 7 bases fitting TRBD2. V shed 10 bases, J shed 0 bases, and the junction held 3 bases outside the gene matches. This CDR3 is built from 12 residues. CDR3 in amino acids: CATQRDSYEQYF. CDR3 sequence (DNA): TGTGCCACCCAGCGGGACTCCTACGAGCAGTACTTC.